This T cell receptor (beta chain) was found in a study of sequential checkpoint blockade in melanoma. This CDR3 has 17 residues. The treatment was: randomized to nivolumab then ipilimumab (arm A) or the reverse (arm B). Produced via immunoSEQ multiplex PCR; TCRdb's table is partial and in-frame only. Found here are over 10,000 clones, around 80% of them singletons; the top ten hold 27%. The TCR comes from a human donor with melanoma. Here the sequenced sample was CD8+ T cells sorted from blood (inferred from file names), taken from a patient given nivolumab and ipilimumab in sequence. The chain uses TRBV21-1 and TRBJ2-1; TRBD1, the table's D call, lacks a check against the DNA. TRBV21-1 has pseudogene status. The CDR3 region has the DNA TGTGCCAGCAGCAAAGACGGGGACAGGGGGCCTTACAATGAGCAGTTCTTC. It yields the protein CASSKDGDRGPYNEQFF.